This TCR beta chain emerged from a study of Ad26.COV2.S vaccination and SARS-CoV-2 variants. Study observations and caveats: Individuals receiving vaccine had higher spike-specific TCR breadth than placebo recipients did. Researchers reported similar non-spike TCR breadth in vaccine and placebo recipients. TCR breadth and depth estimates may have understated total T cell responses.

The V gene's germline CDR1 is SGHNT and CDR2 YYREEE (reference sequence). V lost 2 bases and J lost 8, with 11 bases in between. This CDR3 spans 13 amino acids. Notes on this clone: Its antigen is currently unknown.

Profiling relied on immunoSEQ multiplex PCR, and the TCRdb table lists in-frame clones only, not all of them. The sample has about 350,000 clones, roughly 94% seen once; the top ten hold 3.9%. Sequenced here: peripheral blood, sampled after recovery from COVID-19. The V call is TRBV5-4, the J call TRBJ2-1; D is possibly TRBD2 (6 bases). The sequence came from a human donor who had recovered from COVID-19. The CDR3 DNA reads TGTGCCAGCAGCTTACCCATAGCGGATGAGCAGTTCTTC. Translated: CASSLPIADEQFF. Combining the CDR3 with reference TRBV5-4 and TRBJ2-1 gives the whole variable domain ETGVTQSPTHLIKTRGQQVTLRCSSQSGHNTVSWYQQALGQGPQFIFQYYREEENGRGNFPPRFSGLQFPNYSSELNVNALELDDSALYLCASSLPIADEQFFGPGTRLTVL.